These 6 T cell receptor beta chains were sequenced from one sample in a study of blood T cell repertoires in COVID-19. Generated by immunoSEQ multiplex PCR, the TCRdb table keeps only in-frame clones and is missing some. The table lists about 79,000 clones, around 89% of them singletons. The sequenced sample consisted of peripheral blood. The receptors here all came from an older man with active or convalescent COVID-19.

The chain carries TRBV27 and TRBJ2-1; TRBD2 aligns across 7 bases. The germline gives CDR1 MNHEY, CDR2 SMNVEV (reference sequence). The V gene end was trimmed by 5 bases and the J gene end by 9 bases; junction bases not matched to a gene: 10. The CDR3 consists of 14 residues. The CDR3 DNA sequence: TGTGCCAGCAGTCCCCGACTAGCATCGGGTGAGCAGTTCTTC. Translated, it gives CASSPRLASGEQFF.

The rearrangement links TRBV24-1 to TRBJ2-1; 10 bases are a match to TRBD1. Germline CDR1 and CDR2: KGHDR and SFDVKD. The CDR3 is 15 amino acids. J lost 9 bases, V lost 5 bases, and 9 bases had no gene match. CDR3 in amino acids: CATSVAGQGVREQFF. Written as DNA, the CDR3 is TGTGCCACCAGTGTAGCAGGACAGGGGGTACGTGAGCAGTTCTTC.

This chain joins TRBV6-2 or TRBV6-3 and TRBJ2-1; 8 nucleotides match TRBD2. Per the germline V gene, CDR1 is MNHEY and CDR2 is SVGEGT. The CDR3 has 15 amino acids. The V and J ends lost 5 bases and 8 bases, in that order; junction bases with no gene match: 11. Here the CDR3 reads CASSKAGALLHEQFF. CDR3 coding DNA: TGTGCCAGCAGTAAAGCGGGGGCCCTCCTTCATGAGCAGTTCTTC.

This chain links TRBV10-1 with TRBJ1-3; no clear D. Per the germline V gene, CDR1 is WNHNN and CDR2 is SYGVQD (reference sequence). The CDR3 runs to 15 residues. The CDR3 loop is CGIIGVLLSGNTIYF. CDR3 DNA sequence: TGCGGTATAATCGGGGTTCTTTTGTCTGGAAACACCATATATTTT.

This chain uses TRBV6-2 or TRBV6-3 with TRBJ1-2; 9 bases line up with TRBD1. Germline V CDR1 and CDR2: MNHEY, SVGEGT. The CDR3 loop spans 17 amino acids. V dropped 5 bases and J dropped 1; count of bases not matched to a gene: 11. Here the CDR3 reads CASSTLQGALGNYGYTF. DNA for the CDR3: TGTGCCAGCAGTACCCTACAGGGGGCCTTGGGTAACTATGGCTACACCTTC.

This CDR3 is CASSQQGGGYTF. The CDR3 coding sequence is TGCGCCAGCAGCCAACAGGGAGGTGGCTACACCTTC. The gene calls are TRBV4-3 and TRBJ1-2; D might be TRBD1 (5 bases). In germline, CDR1 is LGHNA, CDR2 YSLEER. The ends were cut back, 2 bases at V and 7 bases at J, with 8 bases in the middle. CDR3 length equals 12 residues.